This T cell receptor beta chain was captured by sequencing in a study of T cell responses to AZD1222 COVID-19 vaccine. V was pared by 4 bases and J by 1 base, with 3 bases of the junction left unmatched. Per the germline V gene, CDR1 is SGHVS and CDR2 is FQNEAQ. CDR3 length equals 15 residues. Libraries were prepared by immunoSEQ multiplex PCR; TCRdb keeps only in-frame clonotypes and omits some of them. The data contain around 28,000 clones, 89% of them singletons. In regard to this clone: The antigen is not known.

General observations from the study: Spike-specific TCRs gained breadth and depth after people received two AZD1222 doses. At baseline, seropositivity was found in only a handful of AZD1222 recipients. Sampling that yielded the repertoires occurred only after the peak T cell response. Mostly white British, mostly female donors; authors suggested clonal diversity may be underestimated.

The source is an adult in good health. The input for sequencing was peripheral blood, taken on day 0 of AZD1222 vaccination. The V and J genes are TRBV7-8 and TRBJ1-5, with 8 nucleotides matching TRBD1. The CDR3 spells CASSYRTGSNQPQHF. The CDR3 nucleotides are TGTGCCAGCAGCTATAGGACAGGGAGCAATCAGCCCCAGCATTTT.